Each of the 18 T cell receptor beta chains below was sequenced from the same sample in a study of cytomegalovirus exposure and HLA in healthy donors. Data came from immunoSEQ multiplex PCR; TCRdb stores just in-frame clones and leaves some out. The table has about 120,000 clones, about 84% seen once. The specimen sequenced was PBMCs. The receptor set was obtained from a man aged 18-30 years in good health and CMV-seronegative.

The CDR3 here is CAWSPSGYSYNEQFF. CDR3 DNA sequence: TGTGCCTGGAGTCCTAGCGGATACTCCTACAATGAGCAGTTCTTC. The chain employs TRBV30 and TRBJ2-1, with 7 bases fitting TRBD2. The V segment lost 2 bases and the J segment 0 bases; nucleotides outside the gene matches: 4. The CDR3 sequence is 15 residues long. CDR1 and CDR2 (germline): GTSNPN, SVGIG (reference sequence).

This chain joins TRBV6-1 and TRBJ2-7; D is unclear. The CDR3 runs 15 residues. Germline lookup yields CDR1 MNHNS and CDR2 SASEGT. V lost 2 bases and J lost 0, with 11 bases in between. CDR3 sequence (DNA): TGTGCCAGCAGTGAATCGGGTGCCAGCTCCTACGAGCAGTACTTC. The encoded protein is CASSESGASSYEQYF.

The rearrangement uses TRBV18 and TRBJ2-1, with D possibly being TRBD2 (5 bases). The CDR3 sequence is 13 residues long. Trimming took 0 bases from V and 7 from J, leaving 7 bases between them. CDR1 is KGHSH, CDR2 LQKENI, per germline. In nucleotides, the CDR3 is TGTGCCAGCTCACCACCCCTAGCAAATGAGCAGTTCTTC. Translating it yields CASSPPLANEQFF.

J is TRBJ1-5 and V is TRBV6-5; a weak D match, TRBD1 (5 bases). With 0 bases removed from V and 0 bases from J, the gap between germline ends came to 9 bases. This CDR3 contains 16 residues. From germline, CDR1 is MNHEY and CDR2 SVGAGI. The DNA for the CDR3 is TGTGCCAGCAGTTACTCGGCAGGGCTTAGCAATCAGCCCCAGCATTTT. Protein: CASSYSAGLSNQPQHF.

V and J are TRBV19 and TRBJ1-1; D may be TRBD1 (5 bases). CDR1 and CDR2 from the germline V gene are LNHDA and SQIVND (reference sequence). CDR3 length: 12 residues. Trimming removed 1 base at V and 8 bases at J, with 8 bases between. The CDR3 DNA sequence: TGTGCCAGTAGTATAGGGGGGGAGGAAGCTTTCTTT. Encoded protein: CASSIGGEEAFF.

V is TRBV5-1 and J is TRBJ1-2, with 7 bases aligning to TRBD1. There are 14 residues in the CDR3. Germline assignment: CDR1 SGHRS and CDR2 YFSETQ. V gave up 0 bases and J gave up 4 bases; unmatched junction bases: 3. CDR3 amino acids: CASSLDRGLYGYTF. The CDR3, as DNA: TGCGCCAGCAGCTTGGACAGGGGCCTCTATGGCTACACCTTC.

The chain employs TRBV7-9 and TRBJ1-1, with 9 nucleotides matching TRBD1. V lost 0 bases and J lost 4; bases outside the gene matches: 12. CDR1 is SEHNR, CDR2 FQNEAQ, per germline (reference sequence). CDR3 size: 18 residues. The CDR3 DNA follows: TGTGCCAGCAGCTTAGCGACCGGGACAGGGTTAAGGGGCACTGAAGCTTTCTTT. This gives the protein CASSLATGTGLRGTEAFF.

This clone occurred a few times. CDR3 sequence (DNA): TGTGCCAGCACCGCAGGAAGCCTAGCGGACTCAAAGGGCAATGAGCAGTTCTTC. Amino acid sequence: CASTAGSLADSKGNEQFF. This chain uses TRBV7-8 with TRBJ2-1, with TRBD2 matching 7 bases. This CDR3 spans 18 amino acids. The V gene's germline CDR1 is SGHVS and CDR2 FQNEAQ. V lost 7 bases and J lost 6; bases outside the gene matches: 21.

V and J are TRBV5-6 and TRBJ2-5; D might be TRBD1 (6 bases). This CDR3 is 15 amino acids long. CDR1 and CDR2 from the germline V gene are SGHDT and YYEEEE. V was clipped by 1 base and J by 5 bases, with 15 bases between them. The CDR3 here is CASSLWGRGSETQYF. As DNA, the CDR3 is TGTGCCAGCAGCTTGTGGGGCAGGGGTAGTGAGACCCAGTACTTC.

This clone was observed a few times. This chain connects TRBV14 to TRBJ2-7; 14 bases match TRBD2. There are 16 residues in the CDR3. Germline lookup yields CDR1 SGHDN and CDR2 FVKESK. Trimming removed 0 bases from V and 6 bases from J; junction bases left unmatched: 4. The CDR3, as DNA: TGTGCCAGCAGCCAAGAGACTAGCGGGAGGGCAGGCGAGCAGTACTTC. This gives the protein CASSQETSGRAGEQYF.

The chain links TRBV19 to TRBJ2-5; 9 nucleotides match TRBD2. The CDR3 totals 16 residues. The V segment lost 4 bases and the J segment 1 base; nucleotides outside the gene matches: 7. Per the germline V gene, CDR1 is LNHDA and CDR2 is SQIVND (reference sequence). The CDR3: CASSRSLSGGQETQYF. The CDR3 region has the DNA TGTGCCAGTAGTAGGAGCCTTAGCGGGGGCCAAGAGACCCAGTACTTC.

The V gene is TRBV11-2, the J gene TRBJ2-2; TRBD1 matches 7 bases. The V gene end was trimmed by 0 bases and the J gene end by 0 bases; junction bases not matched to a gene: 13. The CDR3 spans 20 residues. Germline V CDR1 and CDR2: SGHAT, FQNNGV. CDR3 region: CASSLDPRQGTHSNTGELFF. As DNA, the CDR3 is TGTGCCAGCAGCTTAGATCCCCGACAGGGCACACATTCGAACACCGGGGAGCTGTTTTTT. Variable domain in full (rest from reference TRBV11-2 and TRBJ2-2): EAGVAQSPRYKIIEKRQSVAFWCNPISGHATLYWYQQILGQGPKLLIQFQNNGVVDDSQLPKDRFSAERLKGVDSTLKIQPAKLEDSAVYLCASSLDPRQGTHSNTGELFFGEGSRLTVL.

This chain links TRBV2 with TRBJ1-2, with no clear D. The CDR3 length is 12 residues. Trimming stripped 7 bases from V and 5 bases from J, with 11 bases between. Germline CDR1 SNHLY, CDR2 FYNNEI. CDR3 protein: CASIHRGYGYTF. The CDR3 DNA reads TGTGCCAGCATTCATAGAGGGTATGGCTACACCTTC.

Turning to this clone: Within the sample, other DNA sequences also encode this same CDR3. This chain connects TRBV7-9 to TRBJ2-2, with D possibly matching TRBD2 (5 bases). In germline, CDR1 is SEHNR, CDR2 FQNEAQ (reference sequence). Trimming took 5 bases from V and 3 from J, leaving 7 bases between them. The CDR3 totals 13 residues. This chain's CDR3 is CASSRGDTGELFF. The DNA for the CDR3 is TGTGCCAGCAGCCGGGGAGACACCGGGGAGCTGTTTTTT.

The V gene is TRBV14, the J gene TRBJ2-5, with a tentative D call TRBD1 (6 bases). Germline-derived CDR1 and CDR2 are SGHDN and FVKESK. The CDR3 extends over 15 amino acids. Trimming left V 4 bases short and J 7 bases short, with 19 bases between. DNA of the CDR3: TGTGCCAGCAGCCTGGGGGCGGGCGGCTTTGGGACCCAGTACTTC. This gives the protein CASSLGAGGFGTQYF.

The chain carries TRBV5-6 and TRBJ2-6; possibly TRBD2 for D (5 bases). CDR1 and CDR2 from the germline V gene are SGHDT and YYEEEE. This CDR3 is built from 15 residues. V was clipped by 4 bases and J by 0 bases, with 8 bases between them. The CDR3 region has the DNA TGTGCCAGCAGCCCCGGGGTCTCTGGGGCCAACGTCCTGACTTTC. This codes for CASSPGVSGANVLTF.

This CDR3 is CAWSEGSGGLLAGELFF. The DNA of the CDR3 is TGTGCCTGGAGTGAAGGGAGCGGGGGACTTTTAGCCGGGGAGCTGTTTTTT. J is TRBJ2-2 and V is TRBV30, with 8 bases that match TRBD2. CDR3 size: 17 residues. The V and J ends lost 1 base and 6 bases, in that order; junction bases with no gene match: 13. Germline lookup yields CDR1 GTSNPN and CDR2 SVGIG (reference sequence).

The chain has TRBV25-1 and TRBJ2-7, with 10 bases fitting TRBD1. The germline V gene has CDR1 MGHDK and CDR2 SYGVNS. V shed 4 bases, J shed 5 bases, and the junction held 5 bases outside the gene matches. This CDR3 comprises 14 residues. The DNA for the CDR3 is TGTGCCAGCAGTGGGGGACAGGGGATCCACGAGCAGTACTTC. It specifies CASSGGQGIHEQYF.